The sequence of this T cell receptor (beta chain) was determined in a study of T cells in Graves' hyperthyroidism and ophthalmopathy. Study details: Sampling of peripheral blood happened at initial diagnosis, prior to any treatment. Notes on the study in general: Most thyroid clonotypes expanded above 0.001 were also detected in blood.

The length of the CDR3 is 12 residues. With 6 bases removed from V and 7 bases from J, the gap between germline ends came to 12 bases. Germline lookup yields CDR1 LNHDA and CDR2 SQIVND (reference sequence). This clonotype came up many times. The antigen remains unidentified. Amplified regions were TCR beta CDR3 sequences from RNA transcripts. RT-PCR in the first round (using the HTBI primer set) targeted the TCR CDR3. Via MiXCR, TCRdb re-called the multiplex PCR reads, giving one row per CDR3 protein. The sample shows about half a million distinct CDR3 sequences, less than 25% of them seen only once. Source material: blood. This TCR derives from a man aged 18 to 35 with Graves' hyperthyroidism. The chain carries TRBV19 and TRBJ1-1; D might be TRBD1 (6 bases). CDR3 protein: CASSTGMGEAFF. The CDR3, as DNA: TGTGCCAGTAGCACAGGGATGGGTGAAGCTTTCTTT.